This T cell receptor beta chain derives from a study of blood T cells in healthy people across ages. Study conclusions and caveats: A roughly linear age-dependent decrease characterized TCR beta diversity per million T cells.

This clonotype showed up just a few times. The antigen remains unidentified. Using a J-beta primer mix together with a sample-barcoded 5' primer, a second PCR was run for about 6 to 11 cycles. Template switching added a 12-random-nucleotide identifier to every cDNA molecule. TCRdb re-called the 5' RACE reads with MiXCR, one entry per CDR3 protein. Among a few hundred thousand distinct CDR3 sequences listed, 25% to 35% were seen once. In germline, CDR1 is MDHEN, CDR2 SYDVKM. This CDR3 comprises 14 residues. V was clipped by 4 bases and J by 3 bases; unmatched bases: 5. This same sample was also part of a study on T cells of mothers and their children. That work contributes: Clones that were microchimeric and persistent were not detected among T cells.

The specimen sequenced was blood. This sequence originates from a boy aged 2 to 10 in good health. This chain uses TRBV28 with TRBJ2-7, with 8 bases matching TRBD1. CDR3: CASSSGQGYYEQYF. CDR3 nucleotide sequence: TGTGCCAGCAGTTCAGGACAGGGTTACTACGAGCAGTACTTC.